These 2 T cell receptor beta chains came from one sample sequenced in a study of CD8+ T cells in alopecia areata. It was cDNA, reverse transcribed from extracted RNA, that served as the sequencing template. Only in-frame clones appear in the TCRdb table, and some are missing; sequencing was by immunoSEQ multiplex PCR. The sample contains around 61,000 clones, 45% to 55% of which appear only once. Sequenced material: CD8+ T cells sorted from blood, taken at week 0. Receptors originate from a human donor with alopecia areata.

This chain connects TRBV5-1 to TRBJ2-5, with 8 bases aligning to TRBD1. The CDR3 contains 14 residues. With 4 bases clipped from V and 0 bases from J, the junction kept 2 bases outside the gene matches. Germline CDR1 is SGHRS and CDR2 is YFSETQ. CDR3: CASSRQGNQETQYF. The CDR3 DNA is TGCGCCAGCAGCCGACAGGGGAACCAAGAGACCCAGTACTTC.

The rearrangement links TRBV7-9 to TRBJ2-7; no clear D gene. Germline CDR1 and CDR2: SEHNR and FQNEAQ (reference sequence). The CDR3 has 14 residues. V lost 5 bases and J lost 3, with 14 bases in between. CDR3 sequence (DNA): TGTGCCAGCAGCCGGCCGGGCGGCGTCTACGAGCAGTACTTC. Protein sequence: CASSRPGGVYEQYF. The variable domain in full, with the rest retrieved from reference TRBV7-9 and TRBJ2-7, is DTGVSQNPRHKITKRGQNVTFRCDPISEHNRLYWYRQTLGQGPEFLTYFQNEAQLEKSRLLSDRFSAERPKGSFSTLEIQRTEQGDSAMYLCASSRPGGVYEQYFGPGTRLTVT.